The clone carrying this TCR beta chain was observed a single time. Assay used: immunoSEQ multiplex PCR; TCRdb lists only in-frame clones, some missing. Counted here are around 100,000 clones, approximately 81% occurring once; the ten biggest clones make up around 2%. V lost 0 bases and J lost 6; bases outside the gene matches: 10. CDR1 is SGDLS, CDR2 YYNGEE, per germline. This CDR3 is 16 amino acids long. The data stem from a study of blood T cell repertoires in COVID-19. This chain links TRBV9 with TRBJ2-3, with TRBD2 identical over 7 bases. The clonotype originates from a human donor in a cohort sampled during active COVID-19. Sequenced: peripheral blood. CDR3 sequence (DNA): TGTGCCAGCAGCGTAGTATCTGCGGGGGAATGGGATACGCAGTATTTT. Amino acid sequence: CASSVVSAGEWDTQYF.